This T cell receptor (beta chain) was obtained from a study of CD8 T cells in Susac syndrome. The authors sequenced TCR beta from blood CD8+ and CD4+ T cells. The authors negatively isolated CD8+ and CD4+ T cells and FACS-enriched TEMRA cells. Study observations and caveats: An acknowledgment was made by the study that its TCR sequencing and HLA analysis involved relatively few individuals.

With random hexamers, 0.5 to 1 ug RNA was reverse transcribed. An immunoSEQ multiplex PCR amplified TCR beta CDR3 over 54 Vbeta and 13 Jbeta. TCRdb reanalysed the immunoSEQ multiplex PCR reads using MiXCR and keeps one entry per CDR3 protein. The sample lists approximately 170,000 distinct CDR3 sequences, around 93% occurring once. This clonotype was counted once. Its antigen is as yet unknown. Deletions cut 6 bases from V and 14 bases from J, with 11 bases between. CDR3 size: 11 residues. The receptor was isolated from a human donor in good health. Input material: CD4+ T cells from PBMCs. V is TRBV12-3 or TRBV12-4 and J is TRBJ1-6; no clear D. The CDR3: CASSLGLTLHF. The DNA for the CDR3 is TGTGCCAGCAGCCTTGGCCTAACCCTCCACTTT.